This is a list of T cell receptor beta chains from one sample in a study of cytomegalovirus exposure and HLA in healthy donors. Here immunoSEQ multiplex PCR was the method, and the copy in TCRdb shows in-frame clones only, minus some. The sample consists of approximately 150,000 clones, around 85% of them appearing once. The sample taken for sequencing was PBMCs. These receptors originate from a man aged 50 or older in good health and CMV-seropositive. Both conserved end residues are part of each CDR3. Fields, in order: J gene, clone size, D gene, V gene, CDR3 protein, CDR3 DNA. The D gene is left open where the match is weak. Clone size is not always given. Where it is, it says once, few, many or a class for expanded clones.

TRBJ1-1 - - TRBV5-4 CASSLGGPDTEAFF TGTGCCAGCAGCTTGGGCGGCCCCGACACTGAAGCTTTCTTT
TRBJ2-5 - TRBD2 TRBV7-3 CASSLAGGLETQYF TGTGCCAGCAGCTTAGCGGGAGGTCTTGAGACCCAGTACTTC
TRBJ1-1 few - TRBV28 CASSFRFRGLEAFF TGTGCCAGCAGTTTTCGGTTTCGGGGGTTAGAAGCTTTCTTT
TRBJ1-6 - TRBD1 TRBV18 CASSLFGTGNSPLHF TGTGCCAGCTCACTTTTCGGGACAGGGAATTCACCCCTCCACTTT
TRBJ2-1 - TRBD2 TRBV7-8 CASSLPELAGGRNEQFF TGTGCCAGCAGCTTACCGGAACTAGCGGGAGGTCGCAATGAGCAGTTCTTC
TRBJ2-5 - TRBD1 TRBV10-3 CAIAAGTGYQETQYF TGTGCCATCGCCGCCGGGACAGGGTACCAAGAGACCCAGTACTTC
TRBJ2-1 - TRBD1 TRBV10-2 CASSEGTGWTDEQFF TGCGCCAGCAGTGAAGGGACAGGCTGGACAGATGAGCAGTTCTTC
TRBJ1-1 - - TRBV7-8 CASSFGGMAEAFF TGTGCCAGCAGCTTCGGGGGTATGGCTGAAGCTTTCTTT
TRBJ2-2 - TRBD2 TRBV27 CASSLRLAANTGELFF TGTGCCAGCAGTTTACGTCTAGCGGCGAACACCGGGGAGCTGTTTTTT
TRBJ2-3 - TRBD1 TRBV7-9 CASSRTTGDGTDTQYF TGTGCCAGCAGCCGGACGACAGGGGATGGCACAGATACGCAGTATTTT
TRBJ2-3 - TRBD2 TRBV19 CASSTGLAVVGTQYF TGTGCCAGTAGTACGGGACTAGCGGTGGTAGGTACGCAGTATTTT
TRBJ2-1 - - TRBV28 CASSLVGGEQFF TGTGCCAGCAGTTTGGTAGGCGGGGAGCAGTTCTTC
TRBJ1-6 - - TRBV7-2 CASSPGWGVNSPLHF TGTGCCAGCAGCCCCGGTTGGGGGGTCAATTCACCCCTCCACTTT
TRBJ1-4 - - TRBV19 CASSIGVGATNEKLFF TGTGCCAGTAGTATAGGTGTGGGAGCAACTAATGAAAAACTGTTTTTT